The table lists the clone carrying this TCR beta chain with a few counts. Antigen unknown. Reverse transcribing all isolated RNA meant expressed TCRB transcripts were sequenced. Repertoires were generated with immunoSEQ multiplex PCR, while TCRdb's copy carries only in-frame clones and drops some. This sample has hundreds of thousands of clones, with roughly 12% found just once. By way of CD45RO/CCR7/CD25/CD127/CD95/CD27, the CD4+ regulatory, stem cell-like memory, central memory and naive cells were sorted. This record belongs to a study of beta chain features in type 1 diabetes. Regarding the study as a whole: More deletions and fewer insertions at VDJ junctions were found in patients with type 1 diabetes. Among patients with Type 1 diabetes, TCRB CDR3s were moderately but significantly shorter in every one of the four CD4+ subsets.

The CDR3 totals 15 residues. CDR1 LGHNA and CDR2 YSLEER come from the germline V gene. The V gene end was trimmed by 3 bases and the J gene end by 3 bases; junction bases not matched to a gene: 7. The V and J genes are TRBV4-3 and TRBJ2-7; TRBD1 matches 8 bases. This receptor was identified in a man aged 18 to 29 in good health. The material sequenced was naive CD4+ T cells from blood. CDR3 region: CASSHGQGLSYEQYF. CDR3 bases: TGCGCCAGCAGCCATGGACAGGGCCTCAGCTACGAGCAGTACTTC.